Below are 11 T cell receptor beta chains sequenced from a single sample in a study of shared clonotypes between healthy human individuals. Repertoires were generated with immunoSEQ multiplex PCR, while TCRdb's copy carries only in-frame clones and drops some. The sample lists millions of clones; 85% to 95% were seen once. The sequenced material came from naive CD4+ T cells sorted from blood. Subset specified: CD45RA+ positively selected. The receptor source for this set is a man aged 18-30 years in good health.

The CDR3 nucleotides read TGTGCCACCAGCAGAGAGGTTGGAGTCAATCAGCCCCAGCATTTT. Protein product: CATSREVGVNQPQHF. The chain carries TRBV15 and TRBJ1-5; no clear D gene. Germline values: CDR1 LNHNV, CDR2 YYDKDF (reference sequence). CDR3 length: 15 residues. Trimming removed 0 bases from V and 3 bases from J, with 9 bases in between.

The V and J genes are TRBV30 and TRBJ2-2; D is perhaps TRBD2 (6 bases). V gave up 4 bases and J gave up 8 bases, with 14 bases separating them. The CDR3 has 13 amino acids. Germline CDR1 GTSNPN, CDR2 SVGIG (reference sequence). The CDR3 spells CAWTLSAGGELFF. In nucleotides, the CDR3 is TGTGCCTGGACACTCTCTGCGGGGGGGGAGCTGTTTTTT.

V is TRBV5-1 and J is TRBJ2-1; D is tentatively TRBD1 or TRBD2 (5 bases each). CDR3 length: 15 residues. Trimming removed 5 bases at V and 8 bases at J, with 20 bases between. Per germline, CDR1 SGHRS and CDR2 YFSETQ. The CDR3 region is CASRRDGEQVYEQFF. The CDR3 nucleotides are TGCGCCAGCAGAAGGGACGGCGAACAGGTCTATGAGCAGTTCTTC.

The CDR3, as DNA: TGTGCCAGCAGTGAGAGGGCCCCCTCCTACGAGCAGTACTTC. It specifies CASSERAPSYEQYF. This chain connects TRBV6-1 to TRBJ2-7; possibly TRBD2 for D (5 bases). Germline V gene data show CDR1 as MNHNS and CDR2 as SASEGT. The length of the CDR3 is 14 residues. Trimming took 3 bases from V and 0 from J, leaving 9 bases between them.

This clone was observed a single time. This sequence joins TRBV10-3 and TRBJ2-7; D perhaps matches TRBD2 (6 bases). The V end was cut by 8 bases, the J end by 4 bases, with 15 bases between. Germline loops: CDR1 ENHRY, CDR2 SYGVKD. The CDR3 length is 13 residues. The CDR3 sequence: CAISRGIQYEQYF. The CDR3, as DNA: TGTGCCATCTCCCGGGGGATACAGTACGAGCAGTACTTC.

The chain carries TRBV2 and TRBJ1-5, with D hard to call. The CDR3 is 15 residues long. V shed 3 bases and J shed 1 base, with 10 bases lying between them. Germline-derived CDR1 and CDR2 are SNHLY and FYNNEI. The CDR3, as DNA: TGTGCCAGCAGTGACAACAGCGTAAGCAATCAGCCCCAGCATTTT. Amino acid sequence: CASSDNSVSNQPQHF.

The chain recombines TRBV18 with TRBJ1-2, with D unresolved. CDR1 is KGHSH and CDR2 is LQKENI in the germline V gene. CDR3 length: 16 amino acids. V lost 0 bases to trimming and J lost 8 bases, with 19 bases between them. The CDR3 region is CASSPPAPGAMKGYTF. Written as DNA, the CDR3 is TGTGCCAGCTCACCACCGGCCCCGGGTGCGATGAAAGGCTACACCTTC.

The CDR3 protein is CASSFRWRQNTEAFF. The CDR3 bases are TGTGCCAGCAGCTTTAGGTGGCGACAGAACACTGAAGCTTTCTTT. The chain carries TRBV5-8 and TRBJ1-1; unclear D gene. V lost 2 bases, J lost 1 base, and 12 bases lay in between. The CDR3 is made up of 15 amino acids. CDR1 SGHTS and CDR2 YDEGEE come from the germline V gene.

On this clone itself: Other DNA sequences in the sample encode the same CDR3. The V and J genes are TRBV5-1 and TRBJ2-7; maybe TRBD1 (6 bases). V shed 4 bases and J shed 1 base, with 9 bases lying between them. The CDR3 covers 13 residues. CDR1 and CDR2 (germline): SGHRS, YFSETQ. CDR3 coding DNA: TGCGCCAGCAGCCGGGACACATCCTACGAGCAGTACTTC. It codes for CASSRDTSYEQYF.

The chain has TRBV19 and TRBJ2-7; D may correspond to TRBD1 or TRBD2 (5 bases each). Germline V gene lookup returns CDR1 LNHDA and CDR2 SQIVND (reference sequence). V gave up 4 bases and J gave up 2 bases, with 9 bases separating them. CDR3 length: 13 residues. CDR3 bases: TGTGCCAGTAGTAGGGACGGCCCCTACGAGCAGTACTTC. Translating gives CASSRDGPYEQYF.

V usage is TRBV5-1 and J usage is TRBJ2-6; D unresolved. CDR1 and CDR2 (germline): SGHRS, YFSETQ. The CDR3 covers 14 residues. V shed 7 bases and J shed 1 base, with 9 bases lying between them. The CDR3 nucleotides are TGCGCCAGCTCCACCACGTCTGGGGCCAACGTCCTGACTTTC. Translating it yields CASSTTSGANVLTF.